The clone carrying this T cell receptor (beta chain) has at least ten counts. This specimen belongs to a study of metastatic and nonmetastatic thyroid tumors. Study as a whole: Repertoire data that came from the blood and tumor or nodule tissue of malignant and benign thyroid patients were compared.

From germline, CDR1 is SGHTA and CDR2 FQGNSA. V dropped 8 bases and J dropped 2; count of bases not matched to a gene: 9. This CDR3 comprises 15 residues. Through MiXCR, TCRdb re-clonotyped the PCR reads. The table has 64,000 or so clones, about 17% seen once. Ahead of thyroid surgery, no patient had received treatment of any kind. This sequence originates from a male donor with papillary thyroid cancer or a benign thyroid nodule (not recorded which). Some clones in this sample may be carry-over from other donors' samples. V is TRBV7-2 and J is TRBJ2-3; TRBD1 matches 8 bases. The sample taken for sequencing was blood. DNA of the CDR3: TGTGCCAGCGATACCGGGACAGGTTACACAGATACGCAGTATTTT. Amino acid sequence: CASDTGTGYTDTQYF.